This is a list of T cell receptor beta chains from one sample in a study of blood T cells in healthy people across ages. A single record per CDR3 protein comes from TCRdb applying MiXCR to the 5' RACE reads. Of about 680,000 distinct CDR3 sequences listed, about half were seen once; the top ten hold about 32%. The material sequenced was blood. These receptors originate from a woman aged 55-69 years in good health. CDR3s include the opening cysteine and the closing phenylalanine or tryptophan. D genes are given only for firm matches. Clone size is not always given. Where it is, it says once, few, many or a class for expanded clones.

j_call: TRBJ1-4
d_call: -
clone_size: -
v_call: TRBV29-1
cdr3_nt: TGCAGCGCCCGAGACGGGGGTTGGACGTCCGAAAAACTGTTTTTT
cdr3_aa: CSARDGGWTSEKLFF

j_call: TRBJ2-3
d_call: TRBD2
clone_size: -
v_call: TRBV5-1
cdr3_nt: TGCGCCAGCAGCCTAACTAGCGGGGGGCGCACAGATACGCAGTATTTT
cdr3_aa: CASSLTSGGRTDTQYF

j_call: TRBJ2-1
d_call: -
clone_size: once
v_call: TRBV7-2
cdr3_nt: TGTGCCAGCAGCTTAGATTCCCTTCCGACTTATGGCTCCTACAATGAGCAGTTCTTC
cdr3_aa: CASSLDSLPTYGSYNEQFF

j_call: TRBJ1-6
d_call: TRBD1
clone_size: -
v_call: TRBV7-2
cdr3_nt: TGTGCCAGCAGTCTCCGGGACAGGGTCAATTCACCCCTCCACTTT
cdr3_aa: CASSLRDRVNSPLHF

j_call: TRBJ2-1
d_call: -
clone_size: few
v_call: TRBV27
cdr3_nt: TGTGCCAGCAGACCGAACTACAATGAGCAGTTCTTC
cdr3_aa: CASRPNYNEQFF

j_call: TRBJ1-4
d_call: -
clone_size: -
v_call: TRBV4-2
cdr3_nt: TGTGCCAGCAGCCATCTGGGGGAAAAACTGTTTTTT
cdr3_aa: CASSHLGEKLFF

j_call: TRBJ1-3
d_call: -
clone_size: few
v_call: TRBV30
cdr3_nt: TGTGCCTGGGACGGTGGAAACACCATATATTTT
cdr3_aa: CAWDGGNTIYF

j_call: TRBJ2-5
d_call: -
clone_size: few
v_call: TRBV6-1
cdr3_nt: TGTGCCAGCAGTCGGGACACCACCTACAATGAGCAGTACTTC
cdr3_aa: CASSRDTTYNEQYF

j_call: TRBJ2-7
d_call: -
clone_size: few
v_call: TRBV5-1
cdr3_nt: TGCGCCAGCAGCTTGGGTAGCGGACGCTACGAGCAGTACTTC
cdr3_aa: CASSLGSGRYEQYF

j_call: TRBJ2-5
d_call: TRBD2
clone_size: few
v_call: TRBV4-2
cdr3_nt: TGTGCCAGCAGCCAAGCTCCAATGGGACTAGCCCAAGAGACCCAGTACTTC
cdr3_aa: CASSQAPMGLAQETQYF

j_call: TRBJ2-7
d_call: TRBD2
clone_size: -
v_call: TRBV15
cdr3_nt: TGTGCCACCAGCAGAGCAAGGGGAGGGGAGTACGAGCAGTACTTC
cdr3_aa: CATSRARGGEYEQYF

j_call: TRBJ1-1
d_call: -
clone_size: -
v_call: TRBV3-1
cdr3_nt: TGTGCCAGCAGCCCCTCGGGTGGTCAAGCTTTCTTT
cdr3_aa: CASSPSGGQAFF

j_call: TRBJ2-5
d_call: -
clone_size: -
v_call: TRBV15
cdr3_nt: TGTGCCACCAGCAGACCCCGGGCTGAGCAGTACTTC
cdr3_aa: CATSRPRAEQYF

j_call: TRBJ1-1
d_call: -
clone_size: -
v_call: TRBV12-3/TRBV12-4
cdr3_nt: TGTGCCAGTAGTTTGTCCGGGGCGGTCACTGAAGCTTTCTTT
cdr3_aa: CASSLSGAVTEAFF

j_call: TRBJ2-1
d_call: -
clone_size: few
v_call: TRBV20-1
cdr3_nt: TGCAGTTGCGGCTCCTACAATGAGCAGTTCTTC
cdr3_aa: CSCGSYNEQFF

j_call: TRBJ1-5
d_call: -
clone_size: -
v_call: TRBV6-5
cdr3_nt: TGTGCCAGCAGGCCCGACCCCGGCGGTCAGCCCCAGCATTTT
cdr3_aa: CASRPDPGGQPQHF

j_call: TRBJ2-7
d_call: TRBD2
clone_size: -
v_call: TRBV7-3
cdr3_nt: TGTGCCAGCAGCCCCGGGACTAGCCCCAACGAGCAGTACTTC
cdr3_aa: CASSPGTSPNEQYF

j_call: TRBJ2-1
d_call: -
clone_size: -
v_call: TRBV20-1
cdr3_nt: TGCAGTGCTAGACCAGACGCGGGCATTCACTCCTACAATGAGCAGTTCTTC
cdr3_aa: CSARPDAGIHSYNEQFF

j_call: TRBJ2-7
d_call: -
clone_size: few
v_call: TRBV20-1
cdr3_nt: TGCAGTGCCCGAGGGGGGCTACATCTAAGGGGCGAGCAGTACTTC
cdr3_aa: CSARGGLHLRGEQYF

j_call: TRBJ2-2
d_call: TRBD1
clone_size: -
v_call: TRBV9
cdr3_nt: TGTGCCAGCAGCGCCGGAGACAGGGGTGCCGGGGAGCTGTTTTTT
cdr3_aa: CASSAGDRGAGELFF

j_call: TRBJ2-5
d_call: -
clone_size: once
v_call: TRBV3-1
cdr3_nt: TGTGCCAGCAGCCAAGAAGCCCCAGGGAGGATGGGGACCCAGTACTTC
cdr3_aa: CASSQEAPGRMGTQYF

j_call: TRBJ2-7
d_call: -
clone_size: -
v_call: TRBV6-5
cdr3_nt: TGTGCCAGCACCTCGACTGGGTACGAGCAGTACTTC
cdr3_aa: CASTSTGYEQYF

j_call: TRBJ2-7
d_call: TRBD1
clone_size: few
v_call: TRBV6-2/TRBV6-3
cdr3_nt: TGTGCCAGCATTGGACCCGGGACAGGGTCATTTTACGGCTCCTACGAGCAGTACTTC
cdr3_aa: CASIGPGTGSFYGSYEQYF

j_call: TRBJ2-5
d_call: -
clone_size: -
v_call: TRBV12-3/TRBV12-4
cdr3_nt: TGTGCCAGCAGTTTTAAGTTTGACGAGACCCAGTACTTC
cdr3_aa: CASSFKFDETQYF

j_call: TRBJ2-4
d_call: -
clone_size: -
v_call: TRBV2
cdr3_nt: TGTGCCAGCAGTGAAGAGGGACCATTCTCTGGGAACATTCAGTACTTC
cdr3_aa: CASSEEGPFSGNIQYF

j_call: TRBJ2-5
d_call: -
clone_size: once
v_call: TRBV7-3
cdr3_nt: TGTGCCAGCAGCTCCTTTGGGGGAGCGGAGGATAAGCAGTACTTC
cdr3_aa: CASSSFGGAEDKQYF

j_call: TRBJ2-1
d_call: -
clone_size: -
v_call: TRBV5-6
cdr3_nt: TGTGCCAGCAGCCGTCAACAGAGCTCCTACAATGAGCAGTTCTTC
cdr3_aa: CASSRQQSSYNEQFF

j_call: TRBJ1-1
d_call: -
clone_size: -
v_call: TRBV20-1
cdr3_nt: TGCAGTGCTAGAGATGACCTATTTAGGGACACAAACACTGAAGCTTTCTTT
cdr3_aa: CSARDDLFRDTNTEAFF

j_call: TRBJ2-5
d_call: TRBD2
clone_size: few
v_call: TRBV2
cdr3_nt: TGTGCCAGCAGTGAAGGCGGGAGGGCCCTCTCGGTCAATGAGCAGTACTTC
cdr3_aa: CASSEGGRALSVNEQYF

j_call: TRBJ1-2
d_call: TRBD1
clone_size: few
v_call: TRBV7-9
cdr3_nt: TGTGCCAGCAGCAAAGGACAGGGGGAGTACTATGGCTACACCTTC
cdr3_aa: CASSKGQGEYYGYTF

j_call: TRBJ2-3
d_call: TRBD2
clone_size: few
v_call: TRBV24-1
cdr3_nt: TGTGCCACCAGTGATGCGGGAGTTGAGACAGATACGCAGTATTTT
cdr3_aa: CATSDAGVETDTQYF

j_call: TRBJ1-1
d_call: TRBD1
clone_size: -
v_call: TRBV7-2
cdr3_nt: TGTGCCAGCAGCCCAAGACAGGGAGGATCTGAAGCTTTCTTT
cdr3_aa: CASSPRQGGSEAFF

j_call: TRBJ2-5
d_call: TRBD2
clone_size: many
v_call: TRBV15
cdr3_nt: TGTGCCACCAGTGTAGCGGGAGTACCAGAGACCCAGTACTTC
cdr3_aa: CATSVAGVPETQYF

j_call: TRBJ1-2
d_call: TRBD1
clone_size: -
v_call: TRBV7-2
cdr3_nt: TGTGCCAGCAGCTTAGATGCGACAGGGTATAGCTATGGCTACACCTTC
cdr3_aa: CASSLDATGYSYGYTF

j_call: TRBJ1-5
d_call: -
clone_size: -
v_call: TRBV6-6
cdr3_nt: TGTGCCAGCAGTATGACTAATGAGGATCAGCCCCAGCATTTT
cdr3_aa: CASSMTNEDQPQHF

j_call: TRBJ2-5
d_call: -
clone_size: -
v_call: TRBV7-2
cdr3_nt: TGTGCCAGCAGCCCGGCCCGGCTCCAAGAGACCCAGTACTTC
cdr3_aa: CASSPARLQETQYF